One and the same sample provided the 17 T cell receptor beta chains below, sequenced in a study of blood T cell repertoires in COVID-19. The protocol was immunoSEQ multiplex PCR, while the TCRdb copy is restricted to in-frame clones and leaves out a portion. The table lists more than 200,000 clones, about 80% of them singletons. The sequencing sample was made of peripheral blood. These TCRs come from a man older than 75 with acute or convalescent COVID-19.

V is TRBV28 and J is TRBJ2-6; 10 bases line up with TRBD1. Germline CDR1 MDHEN, CDR2 SYDVKM. The CDR3 runs to 17 residues. The J segment lost 2 bases and the V segment lost 7 bases, leaving 8 bases of the junction unmatched. The CDR3 spells CASMGQGTPAGANVLTF. The DNA of the CDR3 is TGTGCCAGCATGGGACAGGGGACCCCCGCTGGGGCCAACGTCCTGACTTTC.

This chain uses TRBV18 with TRBJ2-3; 9 bases fit TRBD2. J was trimmed by 4 bases and V by 2 bases; bases with no gene match: 7. The CDR3 length is 16 residues. The germline CDR1 and CDR2 sequences are KGHSH and LQKENI. The CDR3 bases are TGTGCCAGCTCACCATCCCTAGCGGGGCGAGCAGATACGCAGTATTTT. It translates to CASSPSLAGRADTQYF. Looking up the rest from reference TRBV18 and TRBJ2-3 gives the full variable domain: NAGVMQNPRHLVRRRGQEARLRCSPMKGHSHVYWYRQLPEEGLKFMVYLQKENIIDESGMPKERFSAEFPKEGPSILRIQQVVRGDSAAYFCASSPSLAGRADTQYFGPGTRLTVL.

This sequence joins TRBV9 and TRBJ1-4; 8 bases line up with TRBD1. V dropped 0 bases and J dropped 8; count of bases not matched to a gene: 3. The length of the CDR3 is 14 residues. Germline CDR1 SGDLS, CDR2 YYNGEE. CDR3 coding DNA: TGTGCCAGCAGCGTAGGGACAGGGAAGGAAAAACTGTTTTTT. Translated, it gives CASSVGTGKEKLFF. Combining the CDR3 with reference TRBV9 and TRBJ1-4 gives the whole variable domain DSGVTQTPKHLITATGQRVTLRCSPRSGDLSVYWYQQSLDQGLQFLIQYYNGEERAKGNILERFSAQQFPDLHSELNLSSLELGDSALYFCASSVGTGKEKLFFGSGTQLSVL.

V is TRBV27 and J is TRBJ1-2; D gene uncertain. Trimming removed 6 bases from V and 4 bases from J, with 12 bases in between. From germline, CDR1 is MNHEY and CDR2 SMNVEV (reference sequence). This CDR3 has 13 amino acids. The CDR3 DNA is TGTGCCAGCAGCCCCCTCCCAGGCTATGGCTACACCTTC. It codes for CASSPLPGYGYTF.

V gene TRBV28 combines with J gene TRBJ2-7, with TRBD2 matching 7 bases. V gave up 8 bases and J gave up 0 bases; unmatched junction bases: 10. The CDR3 totals 15 residues. Germline values: CDR1 MDHEN, CDR2 SYDVKM. The CDR3 spells CASDHSGGFSYEQYF. The CDR3 DNA reads TGTGCCAGCGACCATTCGGGAGGTTTCTCCTACGAGCAGTACTTC.

The chain uses TRBV7-9 and TRBJ2-5; TRBD2 matches 12 bases. Germline V gene sequence: CDR1 SEHNR, CDR2 FQNEAQ (reference sequence). V was pared by 5 bases and J by 3 bases, with 4 bases of the junction left unmatched. The CDR3 is 15 residues long. CDR3 sequence (DNA): TGTGCCAGCAGCCACCTAGCGGGGGGGGAAGAGACCCAGTACTTC. Amino acids: CASSHLAGGEETQYF.

The chain carries TRBV28 and TRBJ2-7; maybe TRBD1 (6 bases). V was shortened by 5 bases and J by 0 bases, with 17 bases between the two germline ends. CDR3 length: 16 residues. Germline CDR1 MDHEN, CDR2 SYDVKM. CDR3 residues: CASSPGTPTPSYEQYF. The DNA of the CDR3 is TGTGCCAGCAGTCCCGGGACACCCACCCCCTCCTACGAGCAGTACTTC.

This chain uses TRBV12-3 or TRBV12-4 with TRBJ1-2; D is unresolved. The CDR3 contains 11 residues. The V and J ends lost 3 bases and 4 bases respectively, with 3 bases between them. CDR3 in amino acids: CASSFLYGYTF. The CDR3 region has the DNA TGTGCCAGCAGTTTCCTCTATGGCTACACCTTC.

The rearrangement uses TRBV3-1 (or the pseudogene TRBV3-2) and TRBJ1-1; perhaps TRBD1 as D (6 bases). Germline assignment: CDR1 LGHDT and CDR2 YNNKEL (reference sequence). This CDR3 is built from 14 residues. V lost 4 bases to trimming and J lost 3 bases, with 12 bases between them. CDR3 nucleotides: TGTGCCAGCAGCCTTCGGACAGAAGACACTGAAGCTTTCTTT. Protein: CASSLRTEDTEAFF.

This chain uses TRBV18 with TRBJ2-2; 9 bases are shared with TRBD2. V shed 2 bases, J shed 7 bases, and the junction held 8 bases outside the gene matches. The CDR3 has 16 amino acids. CDR1 and CDR2 from the germline V gene are KGHSH and LQKENI. CDR3 nucleotides: TGTGCCAGCTCACCAAGGCTAGCGGGAATGAACGGGGAGCTGTTTTTT. The encoded protein is CASSPRLAGMNGELFF.

J is TRBJ2-5 and V is TRBV27; perhaps TRBD2 as D (5 bases). The germline CDR1 and CDR2 sequences are MNHEY and SMNVEV (reference sequence). This CDR3 is 14 amino acids long. The V end was cut by 1 base, the J end by 5 bases, with 11 bases between. DNA of the CDR3: TGTGCCAGCAGTTTATTGGGCGGAGGCGAGACCCAGTACTTC. Translating gives CASSLLGGGETQYF.

V usage is TRBV18 and J usage is TRBJ2-2; D perhaps matches TRBD1 (5 bases). In germline, CDR1 is KGHSH, CDR2 LQKENI. The CDR3 consists of 12 residues. Trimming cost V 2 bases and J 7 bases, with 5 bases left between them. This CDR3 reads CASSPDSGELFF. CDR3 coding DNA: TGTGCCAGCTCACCAGACAGCGGGGAGCTGTTTTTT.

The chain uses TRBV5-1 and TRBJ2-1; 7 nucleotides align to TRBD1. Germline CDR1 SGHRS, CDR2 YFSETQ. The CDR3 runs 15 residues. V dropped 5 bases and J dropped 2; count of bases not matched to a gene: 7. This chain's CDR3 is CASRTGTDTYNEQFF. In nucleotides, the CDR3 is TGCGCCAGCAGAACGGGGACAGACACCTACAATGAGCAGTTCTTC.

The gene calls are TRBV18 and TRBJ2-2, with D tentatively TRBD1 (6 bases). Germline CDR1 is KGHSH and CDR2 is LQKENI. Trimming left V 6 bases short and J 0 bases short, with 8 bases between. This CDR3 spans 14 amino acids. As DNA, the CDR3 is TGTGCCAGCTCTGGACAGTCGAACACCGGGGAGCTGTTTTTT. It encodes CASSGQSNTGELFF.

V gene TRBV5-1 combines with J gene TRBJ1-2, with D tentatively TRBD1 (5 bases). The CDR3 covers 16 residues. Germline loops: CDR1 SGHRS, CDR2 YFSETQ. Trimming removed 0 bases from V and 2 bases from J, with 14 bases in between. For the CDR3, the DNA is TGCGCCAGCAGCTTGGAGGAGGGGCGTTTAAACTATGGCTACACCTTC. Translating gives CASSLEEGRLNYGYTF.

The chain recombines TRBV3-1 (or the pseudogene TRBV3-2) with TRBJ2-7; tentative D call: TRBD1 (6 bases). From germline, CDR1 is LGHDT and CDR2 YNNKEL (reference sequence). The length of the CDR3 is 14 residues. V was pared by 5 bases and J by 3 bases, with 14 bases between. CDR3 nucleotide sequence: TGTGCCAGCAGCTCACGGGACACCTTCTACGAGCAGTACTTC. Translation: CASSSRDTFYEQYF.

This clone was seen just once. CDR3 amino acids: CASSLDTGGFYEQYF. The CDR3 bases are TGTGCCAGCAGCTTAGATACAGGGGGCTTCTACGAGCAGTACTTC. J is TRBJ2-7 and V is TRBV11-2; 9 bases are shared with TRBD1. Losses at the gene ends were 0 bases for V and 3 bases for J; bases not matched to a gene: 3. CDR3 length: 15 residues. Per the germline V gene, CDR1 is SGHAT and CDR2 is FQNNGV.